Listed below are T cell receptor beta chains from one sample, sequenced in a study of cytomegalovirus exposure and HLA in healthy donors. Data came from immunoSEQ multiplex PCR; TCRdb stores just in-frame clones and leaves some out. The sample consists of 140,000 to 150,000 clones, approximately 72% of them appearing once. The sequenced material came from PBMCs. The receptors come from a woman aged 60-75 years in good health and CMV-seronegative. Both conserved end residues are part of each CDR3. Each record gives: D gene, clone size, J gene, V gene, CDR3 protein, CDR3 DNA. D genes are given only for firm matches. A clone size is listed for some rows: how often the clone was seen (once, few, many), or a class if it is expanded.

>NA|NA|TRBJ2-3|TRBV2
CASSRQGLSTDTQYF
TGTGCCAGCAGTAGACAAGGCTTAAGCACAGATACGCAGTATTTT
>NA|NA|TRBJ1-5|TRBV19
CASSAGGSYQPQHF
TGTGCCAGTAGTGCGGGGGGCAGTTATCAGCCCCAGCATTTT
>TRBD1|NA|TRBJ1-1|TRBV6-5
CASSYSGQGAAEAFF
TGTGCCAGCAGTTACTCGGGGCAGGGGGCCGCTGAAGCTTTCTTT
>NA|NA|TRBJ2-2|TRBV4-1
CASSRTDANTGELFF
TGCGCCAGCAGTAGGACAGACGCGAACACCGGGGAGCTGTTTTTT
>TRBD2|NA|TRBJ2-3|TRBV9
CASSVSQAGSTDTQYF
TGTGCCAGCAGCGTATCCCAAGCGGGGTCCACAGATACGCAGTATTTT
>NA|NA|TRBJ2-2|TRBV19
CATKAGILPGELFF
TGTGCCACCAAAGCTGGTATCCTGCCCGGGGAGCTGTTTTTT
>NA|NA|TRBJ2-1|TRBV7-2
CASSLGQASSYNEQFF
TGTGCCAGCAGCTTAGGACAGGCGAGCTCCTACAATGAGCAGTTCTTC
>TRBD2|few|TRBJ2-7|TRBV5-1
CASTSGAAAAYEQYF
TGCGCCAGCACCAGCGGGGCGGCAGCCGCCTACGAGCAGTACTTC
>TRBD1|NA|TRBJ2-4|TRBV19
CASSQTGGAKNIQYF
TGTGCCAGTAGCCAGACAGGGGGGGCCAAAAACATTCAGTACTTC
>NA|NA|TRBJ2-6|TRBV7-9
CSSSLGRRDFSGANVLTF
TGTTCCAGCAGCTTAGGCCGCAGGGACTTCTCTGGGGCCAACGTCCTGACTTTC
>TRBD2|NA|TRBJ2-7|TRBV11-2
CASSLGGTKRGYF
TGTGCCAGCAGCTTAGGGGGGACTAAAAGGGGGTACTTC
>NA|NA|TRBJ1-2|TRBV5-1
CASRRTDRSYGYTF
TGCGCCAGCAGACGGACGGACAGAAGCTATGGCTACACCTTC
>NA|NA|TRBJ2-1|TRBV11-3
CASSSRGTHYNEQFF
TGTGCCAGCAGCTCGCGGGGGACACATTACAATGAGCAGTTCTTC
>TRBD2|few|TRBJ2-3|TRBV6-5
CASSSSGSDTDTQYF
TGTGCCAGCAGTAGCAGCGGGAGTGACACAGATACGCAGTATTTT
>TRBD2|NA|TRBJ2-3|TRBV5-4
CASSSSGRGGTDTQYF
TGTGCCAGCAGTAGTAGCGGGAGGGGAGGGACAGATACGCAGTATTTT
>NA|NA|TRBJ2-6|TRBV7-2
CASSLPEGFISGANVLTF
TGTGCCAGCAGCTTACCGGAGGGGTTTATCTCTGGGGCCAACGTCCTGACTTTC
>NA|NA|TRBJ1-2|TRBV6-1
CASSEVSRYGYTF
TGTGCCAGCAGTGAAGTGTCCAGGTATGGCTACACCTTC
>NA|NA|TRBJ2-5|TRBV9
CASSARTRETQYF
TGTGCCAGCAGCGCTCGTACTAGGGAGACCCAGTACTTC
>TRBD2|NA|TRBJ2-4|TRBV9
CASSNSSGGGNIQYF
TGTGCCAGCAGTAACTCTAGCGGGGGGGGGAACATTCAGTACTTC
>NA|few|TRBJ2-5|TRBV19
CASSIVRGAGETQYF
TGTGCCAGTAGTATAGTACGGGGGGCCGGGGAGACCCAGTACTTC
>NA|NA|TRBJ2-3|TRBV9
CASSHPGARQDTQYF
TGTGCCAGCAGTCACCCAGGGGCCCGACAAGATACGCAGTATTTT
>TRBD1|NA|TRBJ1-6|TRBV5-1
CASSLGGQGRSPLHF
TGCGCCAGCAGCTTGGGCGGACAGGGGCGATCACCCCTCCACTTT
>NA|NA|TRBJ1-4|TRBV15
CATSRSTGLREKLFF
TGTGCCACCAGCAGATCGACAGGTCTAAGGGAAAAACTGTTTTTT
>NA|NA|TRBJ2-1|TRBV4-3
CASSQVQGVPGAAGNEQFF
TGCGCCAGCAGCCAAGTTCAGGGGGTACCGGGGGCGGCGGGGAATGAGCAGTTCTTC
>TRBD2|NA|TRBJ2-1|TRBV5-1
CASSILAHSNEQFF
TGCGCCAGCAGCATACTAGCGCACAGCAATGAGCAGTTCTTC
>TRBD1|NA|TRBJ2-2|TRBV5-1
CASSLVQGVTGELFF
TGCGCCAGCAGCTTGGTACAGGGGGTCACCGGGGAGCTGTTTTTT
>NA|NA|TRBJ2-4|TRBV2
CASKGISLLAKNIQYF
TGTGCCAGCAAGGGGATCTCCTTACTAGCCAAAAACATTCAGTACTTC
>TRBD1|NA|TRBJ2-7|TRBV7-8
CASSLVSPATGAYCNF
TGTGCCAGCAGCTTAGTGTCACCCGCAACAGGGGCCTACTGTAACTTC